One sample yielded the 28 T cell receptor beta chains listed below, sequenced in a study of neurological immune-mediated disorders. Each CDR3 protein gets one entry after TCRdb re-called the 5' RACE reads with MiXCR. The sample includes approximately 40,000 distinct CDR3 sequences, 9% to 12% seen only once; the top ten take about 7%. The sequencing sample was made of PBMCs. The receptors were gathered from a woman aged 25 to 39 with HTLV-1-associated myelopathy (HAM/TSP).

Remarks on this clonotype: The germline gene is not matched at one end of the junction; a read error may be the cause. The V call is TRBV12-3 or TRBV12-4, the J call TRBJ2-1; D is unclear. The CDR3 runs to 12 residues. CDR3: CDSSQMVGEQFF. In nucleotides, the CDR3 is TGTGACAGCAGCCAGATGGTGGGGGAGCAGTTCTTC.

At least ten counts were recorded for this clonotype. CDR3 residues: CSAREVREKLFF. DNA of the CDR3: TGCAGTGCTAGAGAAGTACGGGAAAAACTGTTTTTT. This chain links TRBV20-1 with TRBJ1-4; no firm D call. This CDR3 spans 12 amino acids. CDR1 is DFQATT, CDR2 SNEGSKA, per germline (reference sequence). Trimming pared 0 bases from V and 8 bases from J, leaving 7 bases between.

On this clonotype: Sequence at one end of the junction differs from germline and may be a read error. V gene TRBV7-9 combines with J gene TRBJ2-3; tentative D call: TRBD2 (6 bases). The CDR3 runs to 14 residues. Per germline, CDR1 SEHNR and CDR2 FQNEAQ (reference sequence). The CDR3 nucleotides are TGTGCCATCAGCCGGACTATCTGGGCGGATACGCAGTATTTT. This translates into CAISRTIWADTQYF.

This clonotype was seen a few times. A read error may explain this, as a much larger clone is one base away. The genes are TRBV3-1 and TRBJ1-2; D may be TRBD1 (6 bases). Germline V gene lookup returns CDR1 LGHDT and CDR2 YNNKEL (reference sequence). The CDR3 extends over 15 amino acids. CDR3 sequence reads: CVSSQEGGGGFGYTF. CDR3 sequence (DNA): TGTGTCAGCAGCCAAGAAGGCGGGGGCGGTTTTGGCTACACCTTC.

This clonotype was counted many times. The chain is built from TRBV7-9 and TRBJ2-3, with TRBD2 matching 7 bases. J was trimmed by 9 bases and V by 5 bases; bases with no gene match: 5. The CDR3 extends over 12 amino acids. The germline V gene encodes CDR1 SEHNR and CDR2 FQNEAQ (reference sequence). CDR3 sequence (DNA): TGTGCCAGCAGCCAAACTAGCGAAACGCAGTATTTT. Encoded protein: CASSQTSETQYF.

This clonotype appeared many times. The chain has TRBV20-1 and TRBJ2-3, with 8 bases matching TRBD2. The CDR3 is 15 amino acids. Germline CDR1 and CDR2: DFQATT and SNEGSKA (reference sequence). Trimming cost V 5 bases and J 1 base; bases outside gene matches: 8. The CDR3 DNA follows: TGCAGTGCTCGTCTGGCGGGGGGCCGCACAGATACGCAGTATTTT. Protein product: CSARLAGGRTDTQYF.

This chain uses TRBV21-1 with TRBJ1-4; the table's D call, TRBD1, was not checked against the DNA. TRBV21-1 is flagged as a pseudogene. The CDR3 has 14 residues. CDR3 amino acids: CASRLRGGVQKLFF. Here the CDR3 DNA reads TGTGCCAGCAGGTTACGAGGGGGAGTGCAAAAACTGTTTTTT.

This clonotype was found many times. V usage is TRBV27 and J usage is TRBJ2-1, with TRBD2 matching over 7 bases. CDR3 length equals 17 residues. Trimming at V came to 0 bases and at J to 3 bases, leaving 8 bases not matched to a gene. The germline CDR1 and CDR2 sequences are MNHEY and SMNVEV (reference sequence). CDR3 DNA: TGTGCCAGCAGTTTATCGGGACTATCGGTAAACTACAATGAGCAGTTCTTC. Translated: CASSLSGLSVNYNEQFF.

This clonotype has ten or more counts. Here the CDR3 reads CSAPRGLEAFF. CDR3 in DNA: TGCAGTGCCCCTCGGGGGCTTGAAGCTTTCTTT. This chain uses TRBV20-1 with TRBJ1-1; the D gene is possibly TRBD1 (6 bases). The CDR3 spans 11 residues. Germline CDR1 DFQATT, CDR2 SNEGSKA (reference sequence). V dropped 6 bases and J dropped 7 bases, with 12 bases sitting between them.

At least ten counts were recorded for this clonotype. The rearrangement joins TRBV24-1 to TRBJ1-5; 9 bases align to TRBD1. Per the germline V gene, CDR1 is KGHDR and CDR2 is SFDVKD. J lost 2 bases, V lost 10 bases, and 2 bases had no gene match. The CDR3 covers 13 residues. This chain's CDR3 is CATQGAGNQPQHF. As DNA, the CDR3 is TGTGCCACACAGGGGGCGGGCAATCAGCCCCAGCATTTT.

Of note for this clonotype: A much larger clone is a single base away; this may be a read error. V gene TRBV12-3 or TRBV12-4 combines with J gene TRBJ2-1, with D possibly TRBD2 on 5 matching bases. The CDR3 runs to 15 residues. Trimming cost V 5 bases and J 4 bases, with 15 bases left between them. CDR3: CASSPRLSGYNEQFF. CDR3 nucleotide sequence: TGTGCCAGCAGTCCCCGGTTATCGGGATACAATGAGCAGTTCTTC.

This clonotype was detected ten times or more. This CDR3 reads CSASKPGTVYNEQFF. The DNA of the CDR3 is TGCAGTGCTTCCAAGCCCGGGACAGTATACAATGAGCAGTTCTTC. V is TRBV20-1 and J is TRBJ2-1, with 7 bases aligning to TRBD1. V dropped 5 bases and J dropped 4; count of bases not matched to a gene: 11. Germline assignment: CDR1 DFQATT and CDR2 SNEGSKA (reference sequence). The CDR3 runs 15 residues.

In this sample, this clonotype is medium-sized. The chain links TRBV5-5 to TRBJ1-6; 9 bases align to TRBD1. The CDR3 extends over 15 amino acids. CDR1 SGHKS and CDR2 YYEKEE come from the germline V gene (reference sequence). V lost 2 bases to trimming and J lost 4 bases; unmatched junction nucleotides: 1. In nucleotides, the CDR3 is TGTGCCAGCAGCTTTGACAGGGGGTATAATTCACCCCTCCACTTT. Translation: CASSFDRGYNSPLHF.

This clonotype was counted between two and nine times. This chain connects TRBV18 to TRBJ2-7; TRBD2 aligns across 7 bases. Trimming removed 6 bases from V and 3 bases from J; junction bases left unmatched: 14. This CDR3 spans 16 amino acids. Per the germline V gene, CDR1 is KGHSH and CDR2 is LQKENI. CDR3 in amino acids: CASSPRLATHYYEQYF. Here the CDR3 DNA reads TGTGCCAGCTCCCCTAGACTAGCCACTCATTACTACGAGCAGTACTTC.

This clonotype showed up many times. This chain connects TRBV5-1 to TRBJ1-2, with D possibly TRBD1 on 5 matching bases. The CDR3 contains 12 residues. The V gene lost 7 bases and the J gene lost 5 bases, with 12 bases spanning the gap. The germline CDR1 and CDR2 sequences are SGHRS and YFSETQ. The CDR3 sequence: CASRKTEYGYTF. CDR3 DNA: TGCGCCAGCCGGAAGACAGAATATGGCTACACCTTC.

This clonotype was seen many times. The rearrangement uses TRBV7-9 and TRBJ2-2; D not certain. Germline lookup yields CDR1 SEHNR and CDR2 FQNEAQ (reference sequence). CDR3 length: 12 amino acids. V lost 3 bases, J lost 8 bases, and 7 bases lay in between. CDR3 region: CASSFGDGELFF. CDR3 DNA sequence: TGTGCCAGCAGCTTCGGCGATGGGGAGCTGTTTTTT.

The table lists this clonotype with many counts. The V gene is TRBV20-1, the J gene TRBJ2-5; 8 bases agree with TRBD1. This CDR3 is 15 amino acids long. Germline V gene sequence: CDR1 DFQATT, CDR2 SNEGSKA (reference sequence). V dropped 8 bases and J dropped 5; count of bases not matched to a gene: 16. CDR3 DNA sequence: TGCAGTTCGAAAAAACCCCAGGGGGCGGGTGAGACCCAGTACTTC. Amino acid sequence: CSSKKPQGAGETQYF.

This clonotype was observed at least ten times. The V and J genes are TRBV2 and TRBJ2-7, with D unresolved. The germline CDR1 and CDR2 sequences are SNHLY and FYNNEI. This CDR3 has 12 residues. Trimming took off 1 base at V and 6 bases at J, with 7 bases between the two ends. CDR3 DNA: TGTGCCAGCAGTGAAGAAAGTCGCGAGCAGTACTTC. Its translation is CASSEESREQYF.

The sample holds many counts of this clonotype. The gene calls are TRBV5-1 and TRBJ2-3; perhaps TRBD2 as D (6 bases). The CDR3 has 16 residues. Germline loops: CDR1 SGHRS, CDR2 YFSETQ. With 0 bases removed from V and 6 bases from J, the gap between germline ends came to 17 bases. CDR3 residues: CASSLDFPAGRDTQYF. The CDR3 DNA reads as TGCGCCAGCAGCTTGGACTTTCCGGCGGGGCGGGATACGCAGTATTTT.

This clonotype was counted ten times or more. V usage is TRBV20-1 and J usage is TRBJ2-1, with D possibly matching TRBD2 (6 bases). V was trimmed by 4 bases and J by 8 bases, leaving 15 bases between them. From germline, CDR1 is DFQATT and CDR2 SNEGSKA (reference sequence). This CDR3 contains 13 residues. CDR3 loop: CSATSASADEQFF. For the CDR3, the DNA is TGCAGTGCTACTAGCGCCTCGGCCGATGAGCAGTTCTTC.

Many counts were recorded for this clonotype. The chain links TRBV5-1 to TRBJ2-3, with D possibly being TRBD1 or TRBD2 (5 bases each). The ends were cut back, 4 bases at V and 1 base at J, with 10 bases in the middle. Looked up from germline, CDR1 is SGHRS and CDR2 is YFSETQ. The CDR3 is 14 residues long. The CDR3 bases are TGCGCCAGCAGCCCCCAGGGAGGCACAGATACGCAGTATTTT. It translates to CASSPQGGTDTQYF.

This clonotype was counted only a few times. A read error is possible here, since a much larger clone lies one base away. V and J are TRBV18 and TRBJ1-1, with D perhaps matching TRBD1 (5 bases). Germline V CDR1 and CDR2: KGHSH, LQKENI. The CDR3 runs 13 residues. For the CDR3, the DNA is TGTGTCAGCTCACCACCAATATTCGGGGCGGCTTTCTTT. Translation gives CVSSPPIFGAAFF.

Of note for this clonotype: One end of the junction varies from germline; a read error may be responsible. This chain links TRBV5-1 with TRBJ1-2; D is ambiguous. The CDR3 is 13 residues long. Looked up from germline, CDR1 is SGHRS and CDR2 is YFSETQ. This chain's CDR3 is CASSLGTADGYNF. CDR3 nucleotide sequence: TGCGCCAGTAGCCTAGGTACTGCCGATGGCTACAACTTC.

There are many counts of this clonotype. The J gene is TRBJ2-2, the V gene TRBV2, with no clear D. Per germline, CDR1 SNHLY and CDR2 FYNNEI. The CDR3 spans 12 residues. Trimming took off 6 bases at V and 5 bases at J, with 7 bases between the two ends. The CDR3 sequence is CASRLETGELFF. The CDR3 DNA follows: TGTGCCAGCAGACTGGAGACCGGGGAGCTGTTTTTT. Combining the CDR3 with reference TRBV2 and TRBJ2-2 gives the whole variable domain EPEVTQTPSHQVTQMGQEVILRCVPISNHLYFYWYRQILGQKVEFLVSFYNNEISEKSEIFDDQFSVERPDGSNFTLKIRSTKLEDSAMYFCASRLETGELFFGEGSRLTVL.

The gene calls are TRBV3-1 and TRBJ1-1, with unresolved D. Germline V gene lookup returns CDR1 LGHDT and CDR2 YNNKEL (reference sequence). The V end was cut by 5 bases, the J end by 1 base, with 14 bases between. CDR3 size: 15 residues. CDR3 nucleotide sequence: TGTGCCAGCAGCTCCCGCGCCTCTGGGAACACTGAAGCTTTCTTT. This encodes CASSSRASGNTEAFF.

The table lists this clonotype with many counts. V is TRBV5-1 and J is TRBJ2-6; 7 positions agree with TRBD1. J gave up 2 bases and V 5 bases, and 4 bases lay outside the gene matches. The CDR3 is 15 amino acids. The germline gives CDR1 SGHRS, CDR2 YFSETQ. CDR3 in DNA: TGCGCCAGCAGTTCGACAGGGACTGGGGCCAACGTCCTGACTTTC. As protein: CASSSTGTGANVLTF.

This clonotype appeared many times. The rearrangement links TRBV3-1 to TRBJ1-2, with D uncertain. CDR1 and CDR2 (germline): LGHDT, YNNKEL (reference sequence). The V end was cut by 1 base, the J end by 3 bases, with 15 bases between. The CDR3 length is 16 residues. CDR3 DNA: TGTGCCAGCAGCCAAGTGACGGGAGCCCTTCACTATGGCTACACCTTC. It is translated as CASSQVTGALHYGYTF.

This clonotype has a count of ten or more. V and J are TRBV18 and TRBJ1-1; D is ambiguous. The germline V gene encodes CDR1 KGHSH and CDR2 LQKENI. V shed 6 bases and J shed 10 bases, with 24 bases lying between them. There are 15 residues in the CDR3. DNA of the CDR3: TGTGCCAGCTCCCCCTCCGGAGATCCGGGTGTTGGAGCTTTCTTT. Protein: CASSPSGDPGVGAFF.